Described below is a single T cell receptor beta chain sequence and its context. Its cognate antigen is unknown. This sample is part of a study of shared clonotypes between healthy human individuals. Whole-study context: Each donor had three CD4 naive, three CD4 memory, two CD8 naive and one CD8 memory plate. Study results and limitations: The sharing of 4.5% to 5.5% of naive CD4 clonotypes was seen across several donors. Among donors, clonotype sharing was expected to be affected by sequencing depth. Few donors limited the genetic and exposure-history diversity represented.

Repertoires were generated with immunoSEQ multiplex PCR, while TCRdb's copy carries only in-frame clones and drops some. The sample consists of fewer than 1.8 million clones, approximately 98.5% of them appearing once. There are 15 residues in the CDR3. CDR1 and CDR2 from the germline V gene are LNHDA and SQIVND (reference sequence). Trimming took 2 bases from V and 2 from J, leaving 12 bases between them. This chain uses TRBV19 with TRBJ1-2, with a possible D match to TRBD1 (5 bases). The sample taken for sequencing was naive CD4+ T cells sorted from blood. As to subset: CD45RA+ positively selected. This sequence was found in a man aged 25-40 years in good health. CDR3 protein: CASSIQGSPNYGYTF. The CDR3 DNA reads as TGTGCCAGTAGTATACAGGGTAGTCCCAACTATGGCTACACCTTC. Filled out from reference TRBV19 and TRBJ1-2, the complete variable domain reads DGGITQSPKYLFRKEGQNVTLSCEQNLNHDAMYWYRQDPGQGLRLIYYSQIVNDFQKGDIAEGYSVSREKKESFPLTVTSAQKNPTAFYLCASSIQGSPNYGYTFGSGTRLTVV.